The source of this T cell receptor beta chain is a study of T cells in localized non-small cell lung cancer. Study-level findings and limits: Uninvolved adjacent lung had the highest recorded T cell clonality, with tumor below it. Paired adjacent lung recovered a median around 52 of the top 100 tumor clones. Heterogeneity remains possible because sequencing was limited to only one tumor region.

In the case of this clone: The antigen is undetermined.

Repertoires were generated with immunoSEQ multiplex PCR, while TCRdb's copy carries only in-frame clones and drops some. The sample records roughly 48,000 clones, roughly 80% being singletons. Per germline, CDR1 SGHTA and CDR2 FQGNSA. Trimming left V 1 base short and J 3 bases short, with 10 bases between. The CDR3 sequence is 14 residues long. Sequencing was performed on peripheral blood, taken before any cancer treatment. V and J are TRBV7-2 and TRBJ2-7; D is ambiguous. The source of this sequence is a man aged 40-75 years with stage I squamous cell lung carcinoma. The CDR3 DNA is TGTGCCAGCAGCTTAGATTGGGCCTACTACGAGCAGTACTTC. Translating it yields CASSLDWAYYEQYF.